A selection of T cell receptor beta chains follows, all from one sample in a study of response to subunit inactivated influenza vaccine. TCRdb redid the calling of the RT-PCR reads with MiXCR, one entry per CDR3 protein. In the table there are about 500,000 distinct CDR3 sequences, approximately 16% of which are singletons. The sample in question was CD4+ T cells sorted from PBMCs, obtained around 25 months after vaccination. These receptors originate from a man between 50 and 69 years old who received an inactivated influenza vaccine. Each CDR3 is given with its conserved first and last residue. A D gene is named only where the DNA matches it firmly. Clone size is stated in some rows and not others, as once, few, many or a class when expanded.

J gene | V gene | clone size | D gene | CDR3 DNA | CDR3 protein
TRBJ2-7 | TRBV10-3 | . | . | TGTGCCATCAGGGACAGCCAGTCCTACGAGCAGTACTTC | CAIRDSQSYEQYF
TRBJ1-1 | TRBV27 | once | . | TGTGCCAGCAGTTTAGGGGCGGGCAGGGGAAGAGTCACTGAAGCTTTCTTT | CASSLGAGRGRVTEAFF
TRBJ2-7 | TRBV6-5 | many | . | TGTGCCAGCAGTGGGGACGGGTACGAGCAGTACTTC | CASSGDGYEQYF
TRBJ2-6 | TRBV19 | few | . | TGTGCCAGTAGTATCTTGCCAGGGTCAAGGGCTGGGGCCAACGTCCTGACTTTC | CASSILPGSRAGANVLTF
TRBJ2-3 | TRBV20-1 | few | TRBD2 | TGCAGTGCTTCCGGGACTAGCTTGCCTGATACGCAGTATTTT | CSASGTSLPDTQYF
TRBJ2-7 | TRBV11-2 | . | TRBD2 | TGTGCCAGCAGCCGACGACTGGCCAGCGGGAGGTACGAGCAGTACTTC | CASSRRLASGRYEQYF
TRBJ2-3 | TRBV10-3 | . | . | TGTGCCATCAGCAGGGAGAGAGGAGACACAGATACGCAGTATTTT | CAISRERGDTDTQYF
TRBJ2-4 | TRBV20-1 | . | . | TGCAGTGCAGCGGAGAGAGGAGCCAAAAACATTCAGTACTTC | CSAAERGAKNIQYF
TRBJ2-3 | TRBV7-3 | . | . | TGTGCCAGCAGTCGAGGAGTTACTAGCACAGATACGCAGTATTTT | CASSRGVTSTDTQYF
TRBJ1-1 | TRBV5-1 | few | . | TGCGCCAGTAGCTTGAATGGCGGGGAACGGCTTGAAGCTTTCTTT | CASSLNGGERLEAFF
TRBJ1-6 | TRBV27 | few | . | TGTGCCAGCAGACCAGGGGTTAGGTCACCCCTCCACTTT | CASRPGVRSPLHF
TRBJ1-2 | TRBV5-1 | few | TRBD1 | TGCGCCAGCAGCTTAAGACAGGGGGCGAATGGCTACACCTTC | CASSLRQGANGYTF
TRBJ1-1 | TRBV29-1 | . | . | TGCAGCGCCTCACATCGCGACGCCGAAGCTTTCTTT | CSASHRDAEAFF
TRBJ2-1 | TRBV10-3 | few | . | TGTGCCATCAGTGACGGAAGCTCCTACAATGAGCAGTTCTTC | CAISDGSSYNEQFF
TRBJ2-3 | TRBV29-1 | few | . | TGCAGCGTTGAAGATCCACGTGGCCCTTTGGGCACAGATACGCAGTATTTT | CSVEDPRGPLGTDTQYF
TRBJ1-5 | TRBV28 | . | TRBD1 | TGTGCCAGCAGTTTACGGGACAGGGGTCAGCATTTT | CASSLRDRGQHF
TRBJ1-3 | TRBV30 | few | . | TGTGCCTGGAGTGTTCGAAACACCATATATTTT | CAWSVRNTIYF
TRBJ2-7 | TRBV12-3/TRBV12-4 | many | TRBD2 | TGTGCCAGCAGTTTATGGAGCGGGGGGAACTACGAGCAGTACTTC | CASSLWSGGNYEQYF
TRBJ2-5 | TRBV15 | . | . | TGTGCCACCAGCAGAGCCCGGGTGTCGGGAGAGACCCAGTACTTC | CATSRARVSGETQYF
TRBJ2-5 | TRBV7-2 | few | TRBD1 | TGTGCCAGCAGTCCAGGGACAGGGCAATTTGGGACCCAGTACTTC | CASSPGTGQFGTQYF
TRBJ2-1 | TRBV5-1 | . | . | TGCGCCAGCAGCACCAGGATAGGGGGGGCCTACAATGAGCAGTTCTTC | CASSTRIGGAYNEQFF
TRBJ2-1 | TRBV3-1 | few | . | TGTGCCAGCAGCCAGGCGTCATGGAATGAGCAGTTCTTC | CASSQASWNEQFF
TRBJ2-5 | TRBV7-2 | . | TRBD2 | TGTGCCAGCAGCTTAGCGGGAGGGCCAGGGGAGACCCAGTACTTC | CASSLAGGPGETQYF
TRBJ1-1 | TRBV6-1 | few | . | TGTGCCAGCAGTGAAGCCTGGGAAGTAAACACTGAAGCTTTCTTT | CASSEAWEVNTEAFF
TRBJ2-7 | TRBV5-1 | few | . | TGCGCCAGCAGCTTTCGGAGTCCGTCCTACGAGCAGTACTTC | CASSFRSPSYEQYF
TRBJ2-7 | TRBV28 | few | . | TGTGCCAGCAGCGGGGAGCCTTTGTACGAGCAGTACTTC | CASSGEPLYEQYF
TRBJ1-4 | TRBV10-3 | many | . | TGTGCCATCAGTGAATCAGGGGAGAGCGGTGAAAAACTGTTTTTT | CAISESGESGEKLFF
TRBJ1-1 | TRBV5-1 | . | TRBD1 | TGCGCCAGCAGCTCCAAAGACAGGGGATTGACTGAAGCTTTCTTT | CASSSKDRGLTEAFF
TRBJ2-7 | TRBV6-2/TRBV6-3 | . | . | TGTGCCAGCAGTCTGGAGCGGACTGGCAGTGGGCAGTACTTC | CASSLERTGSGQYF
TRBJ2-2 | TRBV2 | many | TRBD2 | TGTGCCTCCTCCTCGGGGGGAAACACCGGGGAGCTGTTTTTT | CASSSGGNTGELFF
TRBJ2-1 | TRBV15 | . | . | TGTGCCACCAGCAGAGGATCGGGTTTATACAATGAGCAGTTCTTC | CATSRGSGLYNEQFF
TRBJ1-6 | TRBV5-1 | . | TRBD1 | TGCGCCAGCAGCTTCGGACAGGGGGAATATTCACCCCTCCACTTT | CASSFGQGEYSPLHF
TRBJ2-2 | TRBV4-1 | few | . | TGCGCCAGCAGCCAAGGGGCACTTAGCACCGGGGAGCTGTTTTTT | CASSQGALSTGELFF
TRBJ2-1 | TRBV20-1 | few | . | TGCAGTGCTAGAGATCAGGCTAGCCCGTCCTACAATGAGCAGTTCTTC | CSARDQASPSYNEQFF
TRBJ1-4 | TRBV4-2 | few | TRBD1 | TGTGCCAGCAGCCAGGAACCGGGACAGGGGGATGAAAAACTGTTTTTT | CASSQEPGQGDEKLFF
TRBJ2-1 | TRBV20-1 | few | . | TGCAGTGCTGTCGGATACGAGGAGCAGTTCTTC | CSAVGYEEQFF
TRBJ2-3 | TRBV4-3 | . | TRBD2 | TGCGCCAGCAGCCAGATAGCGGGAGGGCCCGCAGATACGCAGTATTTT | CASSQIAGGPADTQYF
TRBJ2-7 | TRBV25-1 | few | . | TGTGCCAGCAGTGAACCGGCGGGCGAGCAGTACTTC | CASSEPAGEQYF
TRBJ1-4 | TRBV5-6 | many | TRBD1 | TGTGCCAGCAGTCGACCGGGACAGGCTAATGAAAAACTGTTTTTT | CASSRPGQANEKLFF
TRBJ2-7 | TRBV7-2 | few | . | TGTGCCAGCAGCTATAGCTTTTCCTACGAGCAGTACTTC | CASSYSFSYEQYF
TRBJ2-5 | TRBV20-1 | few | TRBD2 | TGCAGTATTACCGGGACTAGCGGGAGAGAGACCCAGTACTTC | CSITGTSGRETQYF
TRBJ1-1 | TRBV5-1 | . | TRBD1 | TGCGCCAGCAGCCGGCCGACAGGGCGGAACACTGAAGCTTTCTTT | CASSRPTGRNTEAFF
TRBJ2-2 | TRBV12-3/TRBV12-4 | . | . | TGTGCCAGCATACGGGACACCCGCACCGGGGAGCTGTTTTTT | CASIRDTRTGELFF
TRBJ2-1 | TRBV24-1 | . | . | TGTGCCACCAGTGATCCCCGGGACTGGGCAAACAATGAGCAGTTCTTC | CATSDPRDWANNEQFF
TRBJ1-3 | TRBV28 | . | . | TGTGCCAGCAACCCTAGCGCGGGAAACACCATATATTTT | CASNPSAGNTIYF
TRBJ2-5 | TRBV6-2/TRBV6-3 | . | . | TGTGCCAGCAGTGCGCCTTTGGAAGAGACCCAGTACTTC | CASSAPLEETQYF
TRBJ2-7 | TRBV11-2 | few | . | TGTGCCAGCAGCTTAGACCACAGGGCTTTGCAGTACTTC | CASSLDHRALQYF
TRBJ2-3 | TRBV7-3 | . | . | TGTGCCAGCAGCGCAGGGGACGGTAGAAGGACAGATACGCAGTATTTT | CASSAGDGRRTDTQYF
TRBJ2-7 | TRBV20-1 | few | TRBD2 | TGCAGTGCTGAACTAGCGGGAGGGCCCTACGAGCAGTACTTC | CSAELAGGPYEQYF
TRBJ1-2 | TRBV5-1 | few | TRBD1 | TGCGCCAGCAGCTTGGTCCCACAGGGGAGCGGCTACACCTTC | CASSLVPQGSGYTF
TRBJ1-5 | TRBV10-3 | once | . | TGTGCCATCAGTGAGTCTAGGGACTTCTATAGCAATCAGCCCCAGCATTTT | CAISESRDFYSNQPQHF
TRBJ2-2 | TRBV12-3/TRBV12-4 | many | . | TGTGCCAGCAGTTCGGACTTTGCCGGGGAGCTGTTTTTT | CASSSDFAGELFF
TRBJ2-1 | TRBV12-3/TRBV12-4 | many | . | TGTGCCAGCAGCCTTTCCGGGACACCTTACAATGAGCAGTTCTTC | CASSLSGTPYNEQFF
TRBJ2-2 | TRBV7-2 | few | TRBD2 | TGTGCCAGCAGCTTAGCAACTAGCGGGGGACACACCGGGGAGCTGTTTTTT | CASSLATSGGHTGELFF
TRBJ1-4 | TRBV28 | few | . | TGTGCCAGCAGTTTATGGCAGCCCTTCTCCGCAACTAATGAAAAACTGTTTTTT | CASSLWQPFSATNEKLFF
TRBJ2-3 | TRBV6-1 | few | TRBD2 | TGTGCCAGCAGTCAGACGACTAGCGGGAGATGGGATACGCAGTATTTT | CASSQTTSGRWDTQYF
TRBJ2-5 | TRBV5-1 | few | . | TGCGCCAGCAGCTTTCGGGAAGGGGTCCAAGAGACCCAGTACTTC | CASSFREGVQETQYF
TRBJ2-7 | TRBV7-2 | . | TRBD1 | TGTGCCAGCAGCTCAGGACAGGGATCGAGCGAGCAGTACTTC | CASSSGQGSSEQYF
TRBJ1-1 | TRBV5-1 | . | . | TGCGCCAGCAAGCCCCAACAGGAGACTGAAGCTTTCTTT | CASKPQQETEAFF